One and the same sample provided the 19 T cell receptor beta chains below, sequenced in a study of blood T cell repertoires in COVID-19 (dated by TCRdb to between 2020 and 2021). The library was built by means of the immunoSEQ multiplex PCR assay. TCRdb took this table from immuneACCESS and kept in-frame rearrangements with V and J called. Such tables lack part of the clones; where checked against another copy, unresolved V genes explain under half of the gap, and the rest is unexplained. This sample is represented by about 93,000 clones; about 89% of them were singletons. The top ten clonotypes cover about 5% of the sample. The sequenced sample was peripheral blood. The receptors originated from a man in his 60s with COVID-19, enrolled during active disease.

This clone appeared a single time. The V call is TRBV30, the J call TRBJ1-2; TRBD1 matches at 7 bases. V trimming: 7 bases; J trimming: 6 bases; junction bases outside the gene matches: 14. The CDR3 consists of 14 residues. The germline V gene encodes CDR1 GTSNPN and CDR2 SVGIG (reference sequence). The CDR3, as DNA: TGTGCCTCGATCCCCTCACAGGGGAAGGATGGCTACACCTTC. Residues: CASIPSQGKDGYTF.

The V call is TRBV5-1, the J call TRBJ2-2; D is undetermined. CDR3 size: 16 residues. V was trimmed by 1 base and J by 0 bases, leaving 10 bases between them. Germline lookup yields CDR1 SGHRS and CDR2 YFSETQ. CDR3 sequence reads: CASSLSPGTNTGELFF. In DNA, the CDR3 is TGCGCCAGCAGCTTGTCTCCGGGTACGAACACCGGGGAGCTGTTTTTT.

This chain joins TRBV2 and TRBJ1-2, with a tentative D call TRBD1 (6 bases). The V end was cut by 4 bases, the J end by 6 bases, with 21 bases between. The CDR3 loop spans 16 amino acids. CDR1 is SNHLY and CDR2 is FYNNEI in the germline V gene. In nucleotides, the CDR3 is TGTGCCAGCAGTGCTCCCTCGACAGGCCTTGGTCATGGCTACACCTTC. This sequence encodes CASSAPSTGLGHGYTF.

The chain uses TRBV5-4 and TRBJ2-5; maybe TRBD1 (6 bases). Trimming pared 4 bases from V and 2 bases from J, leaving 15 bases between. The CDR3 is 15 residues long. Germline CDR1 and CDR2: SGHNT and YYREEE (reference sequence). CDR3: CASSANQGLQETQYF. The DNA of the CDR3 is TGTGCCAGCAGCGCGAACCAGGGGTTACAAGAGACCCAGTACTTC.

V and J are TRBV12-3 or TRBV12-4 and TRBJ2-1, with 7 nucleotides matching TRBD2. This CDR3 is built from 13 residues. Trimming at V came to 6 bases and at J to 2 bases, leaving 1 base not matched to a gene. This CDR3 reads CASSGLAYNEQFF. DNA of the CDR3: TGTGCCAGCAGCGGACTAGCCTACAATGAGCAGTTCTTC.

As for this clone: Within the sample, other DNA sequences also encode this same CDR3. The chain links TRBV5-1 to TRBJ1-1, with 11 bases that match TRBD1. The J segment lost 4 bases and the V segment lost 4 bases, leaving 3 bases of the junction unmatched. Germline CDR1 SGHRS, CDR2 YFSETQ. The CDR3 covers 14 residues. This CDR3 reads CASSPGQGGTEAFF. The CDR3, as DNA: TGCGCCAGCAGCCCGGGACAGGGGGGCACTGAAGCTTTCTTT.

The gene calls are TRBV5-4 and TRBJ2-1; 10 nucleotides agree with TRBD2. The CDR3 extends over 17 amino acids. CDR1 and CDR2 from the germline V gene are SGHNT and YYREEE (reference sequence). Trimming cost V 0 bases and J 0 bases; bases outside gene matches: 3. CDR3 amino acids: CASSLASGSVSYNEQFF. In DNA, the CDR3 is TGTGCCAGCAGCTTGGCTAGCGGGAGTGTCTCCTACAATGAGCAGTTCTTC.

The J gene is TRBJ2-7, the V gene TRBV11-2; the D gene is possibly TRBD1 (5 bases). The CDR3 consists of 13 residues. Trimming took 5 bases from V and 3 from J, leaving 11 bases between them. CDR1 SGHAT and CDR2 FQNNGV come from the germline V gene. CDR3 DNA sequence: TGTGCCAGCAGCCGCGACAGAGACTACGAGCAGTACTTC. It translates to CASSRDRDYEQYF.

The rearrangement joins TRBV5-1 to TRBJ1-2; TRBD1 aligns across 7 bases. The CDR3 loop spans 14 amino acids. Germline assignment: CDR1 SGHRS and CDR2 YFSETQ. Trimming cost V 4 bases and J 4 bases; bases outside gene matches: 7. The CDR3 sequence: CASSPDRTSYGYTF. CDR3 in DNA: TGCGCCAGCAGCCCGGACAGGACCTCCTATGGCTACACCTTC. The full variable domain, in which reference TRBV5-1 and TRBJ1-2 provide the parts outside the CDR3, is KAGVTQTPRYLIKTRGQQVTLSCSPISGHRSVSWYQQTPGQGLQFLFEYFSETQRNKGNFPGRFSGRQFSNSRSEMNVSTLELGDSALYLCASSPDRTSYGYTFGSGTRLTVV.

The gene calls are TRBV10-3 and TRBJ2-1, with 9 bases aligning to TRBD1. This CDR3 is built from 17 residues. With 3 bases clipped from V and 8 bases from J, the junction kept 14 bases outside the gene matches. Germline CDR1 and CDR2: ENHRY and SYGVKD. CDR3 sequence reads: CAISDTIRDRAKYEQFF. The CDR3 DNA sequence: TGTGCCATCAGTGATACTATCCGGGACAGGGCTAAGTATGAGCAGTTCTTC.

V and J are TRBV19 and TRBJ1-1; TRBD1 agrees at 8 bases. The germline gives CDR1 LNHDA, CDR2 SQIVND (reference sequence). The V gene end was trimmed by 7 bases and the J gene end by 4 bases; junction bases not matched to a gene: 11. CDR3 length equals 15 residues. CDR3 coding DNA: TGTGCCAGTAAGGACAGGGAGGGCGAGGCCACTGAAGCTTTCTTT. Protein sequence: CASKDREGEATEAFF.

This clone was seen only once. The V gene is TRBV19, the J gene TRBJ1-6, with 7 nucleotides matching TRBD1. With 1 base clipped from V and 0 bases from J, the junction kept 6 bases outside the gene matches. Germline assignment: CDR1 LNHDA and CDR2 SQIVND (reference sequence). The CDR3 has 18 residues. The CDR3 sequence: CASSIAGGQFSYNSPLHF. The CDR3 DNA sequence: TGTGCCAGTAGTATAGCTGGGGGACAGTTCTCCTATAATTCACCCCTCCACTTT.

The J gene is TRBJ2-1, the V gene TRBV3-1 (or the pseudogene TRBV3-2), with 7 bases matching TRBD1. The V segment lost 7 bases and the J segment 4 bases; nucleotides outside the gene matches: 7. The CDR3 spans 14 residues. CDR1 is LGHDT, CDR2 YNNKEL, per germline (reference sequence). CDR3 nucleotide sequence: TGTGCCAGCATGGCCGGGACAGCATACAATGAGCAGTTCTTC. As protein: CASMAGTAYNEQFF.

The chain recombines TRBV5-1 with TRBJ2-5, with D possibly being TRBD2 (7 bases). Germline assignment: CDR1 SGHRS and CDR2 YFSETQ. Trimming removed 4 bases at V and 3 bases at J, with 10 bases between. The CDR3 extends over 13 amino acids. The CDR3 here is CASSRGGEETQYF. CDR3 nucleotide sequence: TGCGCCAGCAGCAGAGGGGGGGAAGAGACCCAGTACTTC. Variable domain in full (rest from reference TRBV5-1 and TRBJ2-5): KAGVTQTPRYLIKTRGQQVTLSCSPISGHRSVSWYQQTPGQGLQFLFEYFSETQRNKGNFPGRFSGRQFSNSRSEMNVSTLELGDSALYLCASSRGGEETQYFGPGTRLLVL.

This rearrangement joins TRBV9 to TRBJ1-2; weak D call: TRBD1 (6 bases). Germline CDR1 reads SGDLS; CDR2 reads YYNGEE. V lost 6 bases, J lost 4 bases, and 13 bases lay in between. This CDR3 is 13 amino acids long. CDR3 region: CASTGGGSYGYTF. CDR3 bases: TGTGCCAGCACGGGAGGGGGGAGCTATGGCTACACCTTC.

This chain uses TRBV5-1 with TRBJ2-7; a possible D gene is TRBD2 (5 bases). Trimming left V 0 bases short and J 2 bases short, with 9 bases between. Germline loops: CDR1 SGHRS, CDR2 YFSETQ. This CDR3 is built from 14 residues. CDR3 sequence: CASSLARETYEQYF. The CDR3 DNA reads TGCGCCAGCAGCTTGGCTAGGGAGACCTACGAGCAGTACTTC.

The chain recombines TRBV3-1 (or the pseudogene TRBV3-2) with TRBJ1-1; D remains ambiguous. Germline-derived CDR1 and CDR2 are LGHDT and YNNKEL (reference sequence). Trimming shortened V by 0 bases and J by 2 bases, and 13 bases separated the two germline ends. The CDR3 totals 16 residues. The CDR3 nucleotides are TGTGCCAGCAGCCAAGATTCGGGTCGGGGAAACACTGAAGCTTTCTTT. Encoded protein: CASSQDSGRGNTEAFF.

The table lists this clone with a few counts. The V and J genes are TRBV4-2 and TRBJ2-1; 10 bases are a match to TRBD2. Germline CDR1 and CDR2: LGHNA and YNFKEQ. V was clipped by 6 bases and J by 8 bases; unmatched bases: 10. The CDR3 has 15 residues. This chain's CDR3 is CASRPLAGERYEQFF. CDR3 DNA sequence: TGTGCCAGCAGACCTCTAGCGGGAGAGAGGTATGAGCAGTTCTTC.

V gene TRBV5-1 combines with J gene TRBJ2-1; 7 bases are shared with TRBD1. Germline V gene data show CDR1 as SGHRS and CDR2 as YFSETQ. V gave up 3 bases and J gave up 3 bases; unmatched junction bases: 3. The length of the CDR3 is 14 residues. This CDR3 is CASSYRDSYNEQFF. CDR3 bases: TGCGCCAGCAGCTACCGGGACAGCTACAATGAGCAGTTCTTC.